This TCR beta chain was retrieved from a study of T cell repertoires in cytomegalovirus infection (dated by TCRdb to between 2018 and 2021). As for the study more broadly: Because public TCR beta signatures pointed to carriage of CMV infection together with the matching HLA type, the HLA type of each donor mattered for the analysis. Results and caveats for the whole study, not just this receptor: The ex vivo response was dominated by HLA-C-restricted CMV-specific TCR beta clonotypes, and the single most frequent clonotype in two of eight donors was supplied by these HLA-C-restricted clonotypes. In both this cohort and an independent 352-donor cohort, the cumulative frequency of public TCR beta family members distinguished carriers of CMV infection plus the relevant HLA type.

Sequencer: Illumina HiSeq 1500. TCRdb redid the processing of the public reads, applying fastp at Q25 and MiXCR, and retained in-frame beta chains. Each entry is one CDR3 protein sequence, shown with its most common DNA and genes. This sample comprises approximately 630,000 distinct CDR3 sequences, approximately 24% of them detected only once. Clones ranked in the top ten supply 8% of the sample. The CDR3 measures 15 amino acids from cysteine to phenylalanine. Just CDR3 DNA is preserved here, 45 bases in frame from base 1. Trimming costs V 0 bases and J 2 bases, and their ends lie 10 bases apart. Taken from the germline V gene, the CDR1 and CDR2 loops are SGHDN and FVKESK. This clonotype was picked up a small number of times. Which antigen it targets is not known. The input lacks base qualities; no much larger clone sits a single base away.

The receptor was derived from a human donor in good health (CMV status not recorded). Some clones in this sample may be carry-over from other donors' samples. The specimen was CD8+ T cells from PBMCs. The receptor chain draws on TRBV14 and TRBJ1-2; possibly the D gene is TRBD1, per 5 matching bases. The bases are TGTGCCAGCAGCCAAGATCGTCGGGGGAACTATGGCTACACCTTC. Translated, it reads CASSQDRRGNYGYTF.